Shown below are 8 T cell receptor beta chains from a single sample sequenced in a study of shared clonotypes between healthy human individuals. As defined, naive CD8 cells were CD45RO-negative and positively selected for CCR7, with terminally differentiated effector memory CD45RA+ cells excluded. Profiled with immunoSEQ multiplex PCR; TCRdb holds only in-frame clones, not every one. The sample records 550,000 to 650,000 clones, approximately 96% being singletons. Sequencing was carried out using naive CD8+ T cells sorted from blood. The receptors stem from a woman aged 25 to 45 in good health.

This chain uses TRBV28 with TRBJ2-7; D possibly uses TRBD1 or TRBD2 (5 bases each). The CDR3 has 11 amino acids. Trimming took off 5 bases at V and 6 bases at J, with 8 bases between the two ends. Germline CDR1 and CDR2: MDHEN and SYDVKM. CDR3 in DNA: TGTGCCAGCAGTGGGACGACCGAGCAGTACTTC. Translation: CASSGTTEQYF. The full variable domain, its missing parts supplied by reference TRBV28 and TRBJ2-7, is DVKVTQSSRYLVKRTGEKVFLECVQDMDHENMFWYRQDPGLGLRLIYFSYDVKMKEKGDIPEGYSVSREKKERFSLILESASTNQTSMYLCASSGTTEQYFGPGTRLTVT.

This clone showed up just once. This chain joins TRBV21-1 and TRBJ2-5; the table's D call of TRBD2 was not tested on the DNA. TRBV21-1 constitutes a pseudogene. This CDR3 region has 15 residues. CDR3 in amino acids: CASSKVVVREGTQYF. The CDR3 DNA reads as TGTGCCAGCAGCAAAGTAGTGGTAAGGGAGGGGACCCAGTACTTC.

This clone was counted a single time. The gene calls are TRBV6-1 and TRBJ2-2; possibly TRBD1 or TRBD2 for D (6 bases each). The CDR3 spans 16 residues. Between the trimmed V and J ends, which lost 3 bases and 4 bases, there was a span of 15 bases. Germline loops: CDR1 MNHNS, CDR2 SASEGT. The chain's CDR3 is CASSDNREEVTGELFF. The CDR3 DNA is TGTGCCAGCAGTGACAACAGGGAGGAGGTCACCGGGGAGCTGTTTTTT.

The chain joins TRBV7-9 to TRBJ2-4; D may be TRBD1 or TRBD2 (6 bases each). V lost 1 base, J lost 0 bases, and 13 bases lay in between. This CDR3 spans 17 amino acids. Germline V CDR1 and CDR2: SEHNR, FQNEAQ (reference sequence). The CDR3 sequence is CASSLDTGRLAKNIQYF. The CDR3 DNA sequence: TGTGCCAGCAGCTTAGACACAGGGAGGCTAGCCAAAAACATTCAGTACTTC.

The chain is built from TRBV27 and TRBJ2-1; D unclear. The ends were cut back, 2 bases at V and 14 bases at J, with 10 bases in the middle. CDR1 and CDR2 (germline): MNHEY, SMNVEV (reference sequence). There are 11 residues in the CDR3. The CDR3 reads CASSLGLTKFF. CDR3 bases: TGTGCCAGCAGTTTAGGCTTGACGAAGTTCTTC.

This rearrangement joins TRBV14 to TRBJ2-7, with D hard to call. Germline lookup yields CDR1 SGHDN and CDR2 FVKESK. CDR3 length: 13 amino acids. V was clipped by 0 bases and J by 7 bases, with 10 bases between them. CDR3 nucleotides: TGTGCCAGCAGCCAAGATTACTCAAGTGAGCAGTACTTC. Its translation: CASSQDYSSEQYF.

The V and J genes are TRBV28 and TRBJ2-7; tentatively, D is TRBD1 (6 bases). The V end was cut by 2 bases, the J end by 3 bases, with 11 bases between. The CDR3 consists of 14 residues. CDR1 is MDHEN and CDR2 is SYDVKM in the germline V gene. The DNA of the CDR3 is TGTGCCAGCAGTTTAAGGGGGAAGAACTACGAGCAGTACTTC. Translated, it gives CASSLRGKNYEQYF.

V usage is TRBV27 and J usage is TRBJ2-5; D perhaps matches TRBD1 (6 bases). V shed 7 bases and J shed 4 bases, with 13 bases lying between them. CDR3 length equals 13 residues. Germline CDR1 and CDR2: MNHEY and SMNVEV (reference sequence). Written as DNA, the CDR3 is TGTGCCAGCACCAGGGCACAGGGAGAGACCCAGTACTTC. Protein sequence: CASTRAQGETQYF.